The 22 T cell receptor beta chains presented below share a single source sample, sequenced in a study of CD8 T cells in Susac syndrome. RNA was extracted with the RNeasy kit, and a quantity of roughly 0.5 to 1 ug was reverse transcribed using random hexamers. TCRdb re-called the immunoSEQ multiplex PCR reads with MiXCR, one entry per CDR3 protein. The data show fewer than 250,000 distinct CDR3 sequences, over 85% seen once. The sequencing input was CD4+ T cells from PBMCs. These TCRs come from a human donor in good health.

The gene calls are TRBV30 and TRBJ1-4; the D gene is possibly TRBD1 (5 bases). Germline V lookup: CDR1 GTSNPN, CDR2 SVGIG (reference sequence). This CDR3 has 15 residues. Trimming removed 1 base at V and 3 bases at J, with 12 bases between. In DNA form, the CDR3 reads TGTGCCTGGAGTGCACGCGGGGCTCCTAATGAAAAACTGTTTTTT. Its protein is CAWSARGAPNEKLFF. The entire variable domain, with the rest obtained from reference TRBV30 and TRBJ1-4, is as follows: SQTIHQWPATLVQPVGSPLSLECTVEGTSNPNLYWYRQAAGRGLQLLFYSVGIGQISSEVPQNLSASRPQDRQFILSSKKLLLSDSGFYLCAWSARGAPNEKLFFGSGTQLSVL.

V gene TRBV7-9 combines with J gene TRBJ2-1; 9 nucleotides align to TRBD2. V trimming: 3 bases; J trimming: 11 bases; junction bases outside the gene matches: 14. This CDR3 region has 16 residues. Per the germline V gene, CDR1 is SEHNR and CDR2 is FQNEAQ (reference sequence). CDR3 protein: CASSLLRVRGGGKQFF. The CDR3 nucleotides read TGTGCCAGCAGCTTGCTACGAGTGCGGGGGGGCGGGAAGCAGTTCTTC. The whole variable domain, filled in from reference TRBV7-9 and TRBJ2-1, reads DTGVSQNPRHKITKRGQNVTFRCDPISEHNRLYWYRQTLGQGPEFLTYFQNEAQLEKSRLLSDRFSAERPKGSFSTLEIQRTEQGDSAMYLCASSLLRVRGGGKQFFGPGTRLTVL.

The chain recombines TRBV5-4 with TRBJ1-6; D remains ambiguous. Germline CDR1 is SGHNT and CDR2 is YYREEE (reference sequence). The CDR3 covers 15 residues. Deletions cut 4 bases from V and 7 bases from J, with 15 bases between. The CDR3 DNA sequence: TGTGCCAGCAGCCCGGAGGGTAGCGTCAATTCACCCCTCCACTTT. The encoded protein is CASSPEGSVNSPLHF. Together with reference TRBV5-4 and TRBJ1-6, the CDR3 gives the full variable domain: ETGVTQSPTHLIKTRGQQVTLRCSSQSGHNTVSWYQQALGQGPQFIFQYYREEENGRGNFPPRFSGLQFPNYSSELNVNALELDDSALYLCASSPEGSVNSPLHFGNGTRLTVT.

This clonotype occurred once. The V gene is TRBV3-1, the J gene TRBJ2-1; 8 bases map to TRBD2. Trimming at V came to 7 bases and at J to 6 bases, leaving 11 bases not matched to a gene. The CDR3 runs to 15 residues. Germline CDR1 reads LGHDT; CDR2 reads YNNKEL (reference sequence). The CDR3 DNA reads TGTGCCAGCACCCCGGCGGGGGGTCAATTCAATGAGCAGTTCTTC. Protein: CASTPAGGQFNEQFF.

This clonotype was detected once. This chain links TRBV9 with TRBJ2-1, with D perhaps TRBD1 (5 bases). Germline V gives CDR1 SGDLS, CDR2 YYNGEE. There are 13 residues in the CDR3. Trimming cost V 4 bases and J 5 bases, with 10 bases left between them. CDR3: CASSPLGHNEQFF. Here the CDR3 DNA reads TGTGCCAGCAGCCCTTTGGGGCACAATGAGCAGTTCTTC.

The J gene is TRBJ2-3, the V gene TRBV15; D uncertain. Trimming pared 0 bases from V and 1 base from J, leaving 5 bases between. CDR1 LNHNV and CDR2 YYDKDF come from the germline V gene (reference sequence). This CDR3 contains 14 residues. CDR3 bases: TGTGCCACCAGCAGAGAGGCCCGCACAGATACGCAGTATTTT. Its protein product is CATSREARTDTQYF.

The chain carries TRBV5-1 and TRBJ2-7; weak D call: TRBD1 (6 bases). This CDR3 has 15 residues. Germline V gene lookup returns CDR1 SGHRS and CDR2 YFSETQ. V was clipped by 0 bases and J by 5 bases, with 15 bases between them. The CDR3 is CASSLAQRGSHEQYF. CDR3 coding DNA: TGCGCCAGCAGCTTGGCCCAGAGGGGGTCACACGAGCAGTACTTC. Full variable domain (outside the CDR3, taken from reference TRBV5-1 and TRBJ2-7): KAGVTQTPRYLIKTRGQQVTLSCSPISGHRSVSWYQQTPGQGLQFLFEYFSETQRNKGNFPGRFSGRQFSNSRSEMNVSTLELGDSALYLCASSLAQRGSHEQYFGPGTRLTVT.

This chain connects TRBV6-2 or TRBV6-3 to TRBJ2-1; TRBD2 aligns across 9 bases. The germline V gene encodes CDR1 MNHEY and CDR2 SVGEGT. CDR3 length equals 14 residues. J lost 6 bases, V lost 10 bases, and 10 bases had no gene match. The CDR3 bases are TGTGCCACCTCTAAGCGGGGGGTTTTCAATGAGCAGTTCTTC. Protein product: CATSKRGVFNEQFF.

The chain recombines TRBV18 with TRBJ1-5; D may be TRBD1 (5 bases). Deletions cut 2 bases from V and 0 bases from J, with 8 bases between. The CDR3 consists of 15 residues. Germline CDR1 is KGHSH and CDR2 is LQKENI. The CDR3 sequence: CASSPGANSNQPQHF. The DNA for the CDR3 is TGTGCCAGCTCACCAGGGGCAAATAGCAATCAGCCCCAGCATTTT.

V is TRBV7-2 and J is TRBJ2-5; 9 bases align to TRBD1. Per the germline V gene, CDR1 is SGHTA and CDR2 is FQGNSA. With 5 bases clipped from V and 9 bases from J, the junction kept 4 bases outside the gene matches. The length of the CDR3 is 12 residues. This CDR3 is CASSRDREAQYF. In DNA, the CDR3 is TGTGCCAGCAGCAGGGACAGGGAGGCCCAGTACTTC.

The rearrangement links TRBV5-1 to TRBJ2-5; D is unresolved. Trimming left V 1 base short and J 1 base short, with 8 bases between. The CDR3 covers 14 residues. CDR1 SGHRS and CDR2 YFSETQ come from the germline V gene. CDR3 sequence reads: CASSLTVFQETQYF. CDR3 nucleotide sequence: TGCGCCAGCAGCTTGACAGTTTTCCAAGAGACCCAGTACTTC.

The chain carries TRBV29-1 and TRBJ2-7, with D possibly being TRBD2 (7 bases). This CDR3 region has 13 residues. Looked up from germline, CDR1 is SQVTM and CDR2 is ANQGSEA. The V and J ends lost 6 bases and 1 base respectively, with 13 bases between them. In DNA form, the CDR3 reads TGCAGCGTGGGGGGGGGCTGGTCCTACGAGCAGTACTTC. It yields the protein CSVGGGWSYEQYF.

This clonotype occurred once. This chain joins TRBV5-6 and TRBJ1-6, with D unresolved. With 0 bases removed from V and 18 bases from J, the gap between germline ends came to 13 bases. The CDR3 extends over 12 amino acids. CDR1 and CDR2 from the germline V gene are SGHDT and YYEEEE. The CDR3 is CASSLDPGPPHF. Here the CDR3 DNA reads TGTGCCAGCAGCTTGGATCCAGGACCTCCCCACTTT.

This CDR3 is CASSIRGPGYGYTF. The CDR3 DNA reads TGTGCCAGTAGTATCAGGGGGCCCGGCTATGGCTACACCTTC. This rearrangement joins TRBV19 to TRBJ1-2, with TRBD1 identical over 8 bases. CDR1 is LNHDA, CDR2 SQIVND, per germline (reference sequence). Trimming cost V 3 bases and J 4 bases; bases outside gene matches: 4. This CDR3 contains 14 residues.

For the CDR3, the DNA is TGTGCCAGCAGCCAAAGCAAATACCAAGAGACCCAGTACTTC. Translating it yields CASSQSKYQETQYF. This chain uses TRBV3-1 with TRBJ2-5; D gene unclear. This CDR3 is built from 14 residues. Germline CDR1 and CDR2: LGHDT and YNNKEL (reference sequence). Trimming stripped 2 bases from V and 0 bases from J, with 7 bases between.

The chain links TRBV20-1 to TRBJ1-4; 7 bases map to TRBD1. The CDR3 totals 13 residues. Germline V gives CDR1 DFQATT, CDR2 SNEGSKA (reference sequence). V lost 4 bases and J lost 8; bases outside the gene matches: 7. Here the CDR3 DNA reads TGCAGTGCTAACCTAGGGGGCGGAGAAAAACTGTTTTTT. This sequence encodes CSANLGGGEKLFF.

This rearrangement joins TRBV11-1 to TRBJ2-3; 9 bases fit TRBD2. This CDR3 is built from 15 residues. Germline V gene sequence: CDR1 SGHAT, CDR2 FQDESV (reference sequence). V shed 1 base, J shed 3 bases, and the junction held 2 bases outside the gene matches. This CDR3 reads CASSLERGVTDTQYF. The CDR3 DNA is TGTGCCAGCAGCTTAGAGCGGGGGGTTACAGATACGCAGTATTTT. The variable domain in full, completed from reference TRBV11-1 and TRBJ2-3, reads EAEVAQSPRYKITEKSQAVAFWCDPISGHATLYWYRQILGQGPELLVQFQDESVVDDSQLPKDRFSAERLKGVDSTLKIQPAELGDSAMYLCASSLERGVTDTQYFGPGTRLTVL.

The chain combines TRBV20-1 with TRBJ2-1; D perhaps matches TRBD2 (6 bases). The V end lost 3 bases, the J end lost 6 bases, and 12 bases lay between the germline ends. Germline loops: CDR1 DFQATT, CDR2 SNEGSKA (reference sequence). The CDR3 spans 13 residues. The CDR3 region has the DNA TGCAGTGCTAGCCGGGAGAGGGGCAATGAGCAGTTCTTC. Protein sequence: CSASRERGNEQFF.

The genes are TRBV5-6 and TRBJ2-5, with unresolved D. The length of the CDR3 is 10 residues. CDR1 SGHDT and CDR2 YYEEEE come from the germline V gene. Trimming shortened V by 1 base and J by 6 bases, and 1 base separated the two germline ends. The CDR3 sequence: CASSLKTQYF. The CDR3 region has the DNA TGTGCCAGCAGCTTGAAGACCCAGTACTTC.

The chain is built from TRBV7-8 and TRBJ2-7; D assignment may be TRBD1 or TRBD2 (5 bases each). V shed 1 base and J shed 7 bases, with 23 bases lying between them. The CDR3 length is 17 residues. CDR1 and CDR2 from the germline V gene are SGHVS and FQNEAQ. The CDR3 DNA is TGTGCCAGCAGCTTAGGGTTGGCCCGTGGGACCGTAGGGGAGCAGTACTTC. The encoded protein is CASSLGLARGTVGEQYF.

The J gene is TRBJ1-4, the V gene TRBV12-3 or TRBV12-4; 9 positions match TRBD1. Trimming removed 6 bases from V and 7 bases from J; junction bases left unmatched: 9. This CDR3 spans 15 amino acids. The CDR3 DNA is TGTGCCAGCAGAGTCGGGACAGGGAGCGGTGAAAAACTGTTTTTT. Translated, it gives CASRVGTGSGEKLFF.

The gene calls are TRBV6-6 and TRBJ1-1, with TRBD1 matching over 9 bases. CDR1 MNHNY and CDR2 SVGAGI come from the germline V gene (reference sequence). This CDR3 is 13 amino acids long. Trimming cost V 5 bases and J 11 bases; bases outside gene matches: 9. The CDR3 DNA sequence: TGTGCCAGCAGTACGGGACAGGGCCCGGGGGCTTTCTTT. Translation gives CASSTGQGPGAFF.